This TCR beta chain derives from a study of blood T cells in healthy people across ages. V was cut by 4 bases and J by 2 bases, with 14 bases left in between. The CDR3 is made up of 15 amino acids. Through a sample-barcoded 5' primer and a J-beta primer mix, a second PCR was run for 7 to 11 cycles. Tagging of each cDNA molecule was performed by a template-switch adaptor with 12 random nucleotides. TCRdb passed the 5' RACE reads through MiXCR, listing each CDR3 protein once. The repertoire holds 650,000 to 900,000 distinct CDR3 sequences, with about 59% as singletons. This clonotype was picked up one time. The antigen is undetermined. Overall study findings and caveats: Unsorted PBMCs blocked a conclusive comparison of naive and antigen-experienced cells. As age increased, TCR beta diversity per million T cells fell in a roughly linear fashion.

The sequenced material came from blood. The TCR originated in a man aged 25 to 40 in good health. The rearrangement joins TRBV12-3 or TRBV12-4 to TRBJ1-1, with D unresolved. The CDR3 nucleotides are TGTGCCAGCAGTTCCCCAGAGGATTTAAACACTGAAGCTTTCTTT. The encoded protein is CASSSPEDLNTEAFF.